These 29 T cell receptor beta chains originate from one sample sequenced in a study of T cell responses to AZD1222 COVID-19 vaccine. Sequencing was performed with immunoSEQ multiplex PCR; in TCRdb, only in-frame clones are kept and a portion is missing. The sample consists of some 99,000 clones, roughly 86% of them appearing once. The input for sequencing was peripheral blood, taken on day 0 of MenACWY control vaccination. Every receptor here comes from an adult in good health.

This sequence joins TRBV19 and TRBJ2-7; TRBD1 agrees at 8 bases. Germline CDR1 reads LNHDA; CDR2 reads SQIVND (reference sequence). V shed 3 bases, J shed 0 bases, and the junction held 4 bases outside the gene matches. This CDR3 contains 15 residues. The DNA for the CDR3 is TGTGCCAGTAGTATTAGCAGGGGGCTCTCCTACGAGCAGTACTTC. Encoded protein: CASSISRGLSYEQYF.

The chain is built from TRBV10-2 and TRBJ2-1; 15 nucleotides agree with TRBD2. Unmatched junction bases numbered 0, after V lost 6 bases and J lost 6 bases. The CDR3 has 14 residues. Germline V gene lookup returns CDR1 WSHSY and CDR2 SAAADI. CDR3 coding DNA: TGCGCCAGCAGGGGACTAGCGGGAGGCAATGAGCAGTTCTTC. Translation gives CASRGLAGGNEQFF.

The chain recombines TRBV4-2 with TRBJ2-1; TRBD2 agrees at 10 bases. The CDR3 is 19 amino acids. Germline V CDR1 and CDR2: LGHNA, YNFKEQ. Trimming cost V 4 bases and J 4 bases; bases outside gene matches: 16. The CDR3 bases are TGTGCCAGCAGCCCCCGTGGCCCCCTAACTAGCGGGGTATACAATGAGCAGTTCTTC. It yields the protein CASSPRGPLTSGVYNEQFF.

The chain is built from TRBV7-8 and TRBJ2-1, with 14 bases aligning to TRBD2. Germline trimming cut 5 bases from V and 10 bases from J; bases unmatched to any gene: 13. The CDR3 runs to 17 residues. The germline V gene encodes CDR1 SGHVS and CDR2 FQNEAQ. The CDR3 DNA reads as TGTGCCAGCAGCCAAGAGTTCGGGACTAGCGGGAGTTACGAGCAGTTCTTC. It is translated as CASSQEFGTSGSYEQFF.

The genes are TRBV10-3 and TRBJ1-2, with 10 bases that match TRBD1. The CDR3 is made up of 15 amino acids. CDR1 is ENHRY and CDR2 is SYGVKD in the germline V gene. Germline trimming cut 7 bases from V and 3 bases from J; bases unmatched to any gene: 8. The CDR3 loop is CAITSGTGEYYGYTF. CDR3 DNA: TGTGCCATCACATCGGGGACAGGGGAATACTATGGCTACACCTTC.

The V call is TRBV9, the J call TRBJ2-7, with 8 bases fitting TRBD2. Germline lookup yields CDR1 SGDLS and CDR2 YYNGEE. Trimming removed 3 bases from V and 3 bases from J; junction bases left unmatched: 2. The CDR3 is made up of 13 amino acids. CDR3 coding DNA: TGTGCCAGCAGCGGTACTAGCGGCTACGAGCAGTACTTC. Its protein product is CASSGTSGYEQYF.

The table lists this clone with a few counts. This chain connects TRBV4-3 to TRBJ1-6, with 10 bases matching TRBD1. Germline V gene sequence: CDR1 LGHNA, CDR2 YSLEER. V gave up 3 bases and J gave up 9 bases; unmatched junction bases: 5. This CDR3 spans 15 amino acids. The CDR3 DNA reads TGCGCCAGCAGCCAGGCCGGACAGGGGGGTTCACCCCTCCACTTT. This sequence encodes CASSQAGQGGSPLHF.

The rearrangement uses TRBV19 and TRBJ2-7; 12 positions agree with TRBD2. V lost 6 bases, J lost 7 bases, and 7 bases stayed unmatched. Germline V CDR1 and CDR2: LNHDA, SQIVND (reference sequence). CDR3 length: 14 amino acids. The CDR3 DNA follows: TGTGCCAGTAGCCCCTCTAGCGGGAGGGCAGAGCAGTACTTC. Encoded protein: CASSPSSGRAEQYF. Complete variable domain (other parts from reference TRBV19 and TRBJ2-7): DGGITQSPKYLFRKEGQNVTLSCEQNLNHDAMYWYRQDPGQGLRLIYYSQIVNDFQKGDIAEGYSVSREKKESFPLTVTSAQKNPTAFYLCASSPSSGRAEQYFGPGTRLTVT.

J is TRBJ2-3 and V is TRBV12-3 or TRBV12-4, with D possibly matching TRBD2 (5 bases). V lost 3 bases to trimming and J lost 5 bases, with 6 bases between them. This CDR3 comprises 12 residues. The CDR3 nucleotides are TGTGCCAGCAGTTTGAGGGTAGATACGCAGTATTTT. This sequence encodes CASSLRVDTQYF.

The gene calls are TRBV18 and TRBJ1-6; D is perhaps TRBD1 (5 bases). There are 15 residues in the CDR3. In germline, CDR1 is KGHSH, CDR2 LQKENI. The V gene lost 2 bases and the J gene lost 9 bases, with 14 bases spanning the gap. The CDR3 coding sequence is TGTGCCAGCTCACCAGGGGCAGAATTGGCTTCACCCCTCCACTTT. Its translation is CASSPGAELASPLHF.

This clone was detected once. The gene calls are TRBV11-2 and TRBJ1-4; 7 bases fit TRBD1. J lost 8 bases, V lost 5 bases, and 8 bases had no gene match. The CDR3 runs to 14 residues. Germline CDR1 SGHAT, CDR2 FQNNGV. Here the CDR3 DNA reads TGTGCCAGCAGCCTAGGGGGCGGTGGGGAAAAACTGTTTTTT. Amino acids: CASSLGGGGEKLFF.

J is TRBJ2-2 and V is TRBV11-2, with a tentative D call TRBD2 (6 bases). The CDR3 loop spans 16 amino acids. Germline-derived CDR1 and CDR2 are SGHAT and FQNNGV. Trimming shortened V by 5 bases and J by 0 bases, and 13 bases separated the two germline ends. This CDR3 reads CASSEKGLSNTGELFF. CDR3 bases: TGTGCCAGCAGCGAGAAGGGACTTTCGAACACCGGGGAGCTGTTTTTT.

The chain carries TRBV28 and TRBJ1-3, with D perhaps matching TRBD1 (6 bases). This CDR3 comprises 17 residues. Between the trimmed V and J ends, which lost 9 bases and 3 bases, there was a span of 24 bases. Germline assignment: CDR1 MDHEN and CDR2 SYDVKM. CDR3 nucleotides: TGTGCCAGTATGGGGGGGCAACAGGGTCTGGTTGGAAACACCATATATTTT. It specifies CASMGGQQGLVGNTIYF.

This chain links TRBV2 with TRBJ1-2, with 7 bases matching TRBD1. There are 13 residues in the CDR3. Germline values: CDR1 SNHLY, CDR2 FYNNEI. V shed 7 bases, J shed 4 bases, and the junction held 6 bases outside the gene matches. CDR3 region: CASTGGGVYGYTF. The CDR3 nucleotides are TGTGCCAGCACAGGGGGTGGTGTCTATGGCTACACCTTC. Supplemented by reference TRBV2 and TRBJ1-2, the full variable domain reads EPEVTQTPSHQVTQMGQEVILRCVPISNHLYFYWYRQILGQKVEFLVSFYNNEISEKSEIFDDQFSVERPDGSNFTLKIRSTKLEDSAMYFCASTGGGVYGYTFGSGTRLTVV.

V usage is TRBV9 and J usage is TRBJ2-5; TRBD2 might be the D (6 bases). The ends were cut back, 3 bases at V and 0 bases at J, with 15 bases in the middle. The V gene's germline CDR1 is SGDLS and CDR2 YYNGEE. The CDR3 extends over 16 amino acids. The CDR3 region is CASSADQGGNQETQYF. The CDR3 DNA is TGTGCCAGCAGCGCCGACCAAGGAGGGAACCAAGAGACCCAGTACTTC.

The CDR3, as DNA: TGTGCCAGCAGTTATTCAGACAGCCAAGGGAGCGAAAAACTGTTTTTT. Translation gives CASSYSDSQGSEKLFF. The chain has TRBV6-5 and TRBJ1-4; D perhaps matches TRBD1 (5 bases). Germline V gene data show CDR1 as MNHEY and CDR2 as SVGAGI. V was clipped by 3 bases and J by 8 bases, with 19 bases between them. The CDR3 contains 16 residues.

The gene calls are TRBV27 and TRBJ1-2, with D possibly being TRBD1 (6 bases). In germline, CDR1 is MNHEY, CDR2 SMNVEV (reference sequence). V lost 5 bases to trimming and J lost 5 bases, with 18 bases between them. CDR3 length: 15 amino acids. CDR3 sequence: CASSPLLRGTYGYTF. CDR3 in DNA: TGTGCCAGCAGTCCCCTCCTAAGGGGGACTTATGGCTACACCTTC.

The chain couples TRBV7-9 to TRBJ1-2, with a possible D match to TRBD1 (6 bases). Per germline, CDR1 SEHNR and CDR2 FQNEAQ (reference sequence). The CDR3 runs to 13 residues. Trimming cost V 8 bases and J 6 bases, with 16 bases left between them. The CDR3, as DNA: TGTGCCAGCTCGTGGGGGCGGGAGAATGGCTACACCTTC. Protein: CASSWGRENGYTF. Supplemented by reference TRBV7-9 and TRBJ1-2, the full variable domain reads DTGVSQNPRHKITKRGQNVTFRCDPISEHNRLYWYRQTLGQGPEFLTYFQNEAQLEKSRLLSDRFSAERPKGSFSTLEIQRTEQGDSAMYLCASSWGRENGYTFGSGTRLTVV.

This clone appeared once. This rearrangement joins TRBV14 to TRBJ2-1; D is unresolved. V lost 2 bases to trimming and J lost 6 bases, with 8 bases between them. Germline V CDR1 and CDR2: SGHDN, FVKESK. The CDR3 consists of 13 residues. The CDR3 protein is CASSQSTGNEQFF. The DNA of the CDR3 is TGTGCCAGCAGCCAATCGACCGGCAATGAGCAGTTCTTC. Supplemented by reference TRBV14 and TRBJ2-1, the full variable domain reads EAGVTQFPSHSVIEKGQTVTLRCDPISGHDNLYWYRRVMGKEIKFLLHFVKESKQDESGMPNNRFLAERTGGTYSTLKVQPAELEDSGVYFCASSQSTGNEQFFGPGTRLTVL.

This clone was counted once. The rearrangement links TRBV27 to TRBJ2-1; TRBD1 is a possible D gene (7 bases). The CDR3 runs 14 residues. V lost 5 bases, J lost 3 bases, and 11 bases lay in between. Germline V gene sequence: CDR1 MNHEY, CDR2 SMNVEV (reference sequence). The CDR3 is CASSRRDSYNEQFF. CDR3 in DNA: TGTGCCAGCAGTCGGCGGGACAGCTACAATGAGCAGTTCTTC.

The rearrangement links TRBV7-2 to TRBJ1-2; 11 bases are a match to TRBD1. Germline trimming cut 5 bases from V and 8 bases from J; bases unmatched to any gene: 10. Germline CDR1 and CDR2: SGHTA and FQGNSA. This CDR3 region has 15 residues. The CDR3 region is CASSPHGQGAGGYTF. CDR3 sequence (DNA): TGTGCCAGCAGCCCTCATGGACAGGGGGCGGGAGGCTACACCTTC.

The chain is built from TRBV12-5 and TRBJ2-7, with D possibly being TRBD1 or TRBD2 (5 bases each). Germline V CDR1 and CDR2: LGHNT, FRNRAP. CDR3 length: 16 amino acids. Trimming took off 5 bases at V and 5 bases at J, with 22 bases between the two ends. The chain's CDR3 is CASGICQRGPRHEQYF. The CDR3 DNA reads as TGTGCTAGTGGTATTTGTCAGAGGGGCCCACGACACGAGCAGTACTTC.

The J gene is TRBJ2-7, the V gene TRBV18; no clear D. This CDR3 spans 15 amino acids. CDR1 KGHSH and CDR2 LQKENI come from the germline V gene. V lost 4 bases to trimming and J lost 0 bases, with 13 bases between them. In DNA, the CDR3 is TGTGCCAGCTCACTCCGGACGGTGAGCTCCTACGAGCAGTACTTC. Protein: CASSLRTVSSYEQYF.

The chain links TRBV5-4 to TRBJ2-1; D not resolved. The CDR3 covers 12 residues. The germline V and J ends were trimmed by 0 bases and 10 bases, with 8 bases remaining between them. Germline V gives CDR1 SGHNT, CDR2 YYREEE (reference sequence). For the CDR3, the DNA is TGTGCCAGCAGCTTGGGACCCACAGAGCAGTTCTTC. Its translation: CASSLGPTEQFF.

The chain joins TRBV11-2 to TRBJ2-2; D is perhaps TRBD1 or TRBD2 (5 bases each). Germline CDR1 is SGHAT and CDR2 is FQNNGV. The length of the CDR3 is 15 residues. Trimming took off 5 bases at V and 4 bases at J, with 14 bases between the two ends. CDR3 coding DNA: TGTGCCAGCAGCCCGAATATTGGGGGCACCGGGGAGCTGTTTTTT. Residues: CASSPNIGGTGELFF.

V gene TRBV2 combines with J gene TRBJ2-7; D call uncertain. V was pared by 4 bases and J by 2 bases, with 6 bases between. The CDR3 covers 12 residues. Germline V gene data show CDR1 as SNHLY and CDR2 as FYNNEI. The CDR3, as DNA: TGTGCCAGCAGTGTTACCGCCTACGAGCAGTACTTC. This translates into CASSVTAYEQYF.

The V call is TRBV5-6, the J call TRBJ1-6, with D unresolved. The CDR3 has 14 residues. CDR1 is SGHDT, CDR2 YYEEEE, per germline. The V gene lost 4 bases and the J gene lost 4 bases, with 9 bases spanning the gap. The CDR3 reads CASSGRAYNSPLHF. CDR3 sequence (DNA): TGTGCCAGCAGCGGGCGGGCGTATAATTCACCCCTCCACTTT. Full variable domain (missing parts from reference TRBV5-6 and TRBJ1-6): DAGVTQSPTHLIKTRGQQVTLRCSPKSGHDTVSWYQQALGQGPQFIFQYYEEEERQRGNFPDRFSGHQFPNYSSELNVNALLLGDSALYLCASSGRAYNSPLHFGNGTRLTVT.

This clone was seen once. This CDR3 is CASSLEASGRSEQFF. CDR3 nucleotide sequence: TGTGCCAGCAGCTTGGAAGCCAGCGGGAGGAGTGAGCAGTTCTTC. The chain uses TRBV5-6 and TRBJ2-1, with 9 bases that match TRBD2. The CDR3 consists of 15 residues. V trimming: 0 bases; J trimming: 9 bases; junction bases outside the gene matches: 7. Germline V lookup: CDR1 SGHDT, CDR2 YYEEEE.

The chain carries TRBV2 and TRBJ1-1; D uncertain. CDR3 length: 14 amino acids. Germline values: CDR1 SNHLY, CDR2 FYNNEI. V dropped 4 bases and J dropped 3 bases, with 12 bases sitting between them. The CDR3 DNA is TGTGCCAGCAGTGTTCCAGGAACTTACACTGAAGCTTTCTTT. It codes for CASSVPGTYTEAFF.